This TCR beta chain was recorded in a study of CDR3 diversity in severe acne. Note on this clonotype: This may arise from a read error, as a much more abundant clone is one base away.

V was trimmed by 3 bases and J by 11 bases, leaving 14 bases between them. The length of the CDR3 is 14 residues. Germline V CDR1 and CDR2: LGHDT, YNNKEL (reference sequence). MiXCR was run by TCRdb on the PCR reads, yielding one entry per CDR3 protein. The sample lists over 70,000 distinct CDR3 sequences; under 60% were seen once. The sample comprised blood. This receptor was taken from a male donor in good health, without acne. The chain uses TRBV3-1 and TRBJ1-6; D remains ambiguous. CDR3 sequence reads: CASSHDHLNPPLHF. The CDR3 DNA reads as TGTGCCAGCAGCCACGATCACCTCAATCCACCCCTCCACTTT.